The subject of this entry is one TCR beta chain. Which antigen it targets is not known. Per the germline V gene, MNHEY is the CDR1 and SVGAGI is the CDR2. From the cysteine through the phenylalanine, the CDR3 covers 15 amino acids. This entry has no DNA. The reads were generated on a NextSeq 550. The Human TCR Profiling Kit (MiLaboratory) was used to prepare UMI-labeled 5' RACE TRB cDNA libraries. cDNA synthesis used the entire amount of extracted RNA, and PCR amplification then used the entire amount of cDNA produced. Libraries were prepared in parallel using an identical number of PCR cycles. Turning to the authors' computational methods: About 48,000 +/- 9,800 unique UMI-labeled TRB cDNA molecules per library were extracted with MIGEC and MiXCR, with at least two reads per UMI required. An average of around 40,000 +/- 10,000 functional in-frame TRB CDR3 nucleotide clonotypes without stop codons was found per library. After downsampling to 5000 UMI-labeled TRB molecules per sample, diversity metrics such as normalized Shannon-Wiener and Chao1 were calculated in VDJtools. For the central five CDR3 residues, VDJtools calculated physicochemical properties weighted by clonotype size, namely interaction energy, strength, volume and Kidera factor 4. TCRdb reprocessed the raw reads; every CDR3 protein sequence is a single record, and DNA is not supplied. The V and J calls reflect TCRdb's pipeline rather than the authors' work. The table for this sample records roughly 50,000 distinct CDR3 sequences. The ten largest clones capture approximately 0.56% of the sample.

This sample is part of a study of CXCR3-negative and CXCR3-positive naive CD8 T cells (dated by TCRdb to about 2019). In the study overall: About 150 million TRB reads were obtained in total, roughly 1.5 +/- 0.3 million reads per library. The diversity and physicochemical repertoire analyses included more than ten donors pooled from two independent experiments. Naive subsets from 5 or 6 donors and memory cells from 3 donors were included in the TRBV-TRBJ cluster analysis. Overall study outcomes, separate from this receptor: Because surface CD5, which is linked to self-reactivity in mice, was comparable between the naive subsets, TCR interaction strength was also inferred from the physicochemical properties of TRB CDR3s. CXCR3 expression partially decreased after cryopreservation, so most assays used freshly isolated PBMCs. Compared with CXCR3-negative naive cells, CXCR3-positive naive cells had TRB CDR3s with higher hydrophobicity (lower Kidera factor 4), lower energy, and higher strength and volume indices. Within the same donor, TRBV-TRBJ usage looked similar between naive CXCR3-negative and CXCR3-positive cells, but memory cells had distinct patterns. Repertoire diversity was comparably high in both naive subsets but much lower in memory CD8+ T cells.

For each CD8+ T cell subset, flow sorting was done in triplicate, and about 300,000 cells per subset went directly into RLT lysis buffer. Naive CD8+ T cells were defined stringently as CD45RO-CCR7+CD27+CD95- to exclude memory contaminants. Standard density gradient centrifugation was used to isolate peripheral blood mononuclear cells from buffy coats. Naive CXCR3-negative and CXCR3-positive CD8+ T cells were flow-sorted using a FACSAria III. Total RNA was extracted from sorted cells using an RNeasy Mini Kit. The sequence was obtained from a human donor in good health. Some clones in this sample may be carry-over from other donors' samples. This chain joins TRBV6-5 to TRBJ2-3; TCRdb's D call, TRBD2, is unchecked because there is no DNA. Sequenced sample: naive CXCR3+ CD8+ T cells from blood. This specimen's cell subset or site label, interpreted: CD45RO-CCR7+CD27+CD95- naive CD8+ T cells expressing CXCR3 (TNR3+). This receptor carries the CDR3 CASSYWRGPSDTQYF.